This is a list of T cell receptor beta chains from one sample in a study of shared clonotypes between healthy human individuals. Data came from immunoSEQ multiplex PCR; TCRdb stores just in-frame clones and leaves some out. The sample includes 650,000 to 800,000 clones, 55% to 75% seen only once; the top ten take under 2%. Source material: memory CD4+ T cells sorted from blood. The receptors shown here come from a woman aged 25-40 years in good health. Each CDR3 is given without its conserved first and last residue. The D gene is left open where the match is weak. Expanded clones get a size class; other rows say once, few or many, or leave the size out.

CDR3 protein: ASSQDIASGVGEQY
D gene: TRBD2
clone size: .
V gene: TRBV4-2
CDR3 length: 14
J gene: TRBJ2-7

CDR3 protein: AISEGVRNPEAF
D gene: .
clone size: .
V gene: TRBV10-3
CDR3 length: 12
J gene: TRBJ1-1

CDR3 protein: ASRLLAGGTDTQY
D gene: TRBD2
clone size: few
V gene: TRBV2
CDR3 length: 13
J gene: TRBJ2-3

CDR3 protein: ASSLVQGNQPQH
D gene: TRBD1
clone size: many
V gene: TRBV7-2
CDR3 length: 12
J gene: TRBJ1-5

CDR3 protein: ASSQALAGAAGEQF
D gene: TRBD2
clone size: once
V gene: TRBV5-4
CDR3 length: 14
J gene: TRBJ2-1

CDR3 protein: ASSPPGSGNQPQH
D gene: .
clone size: many
V gene: TRBV18
CDR3 length: 13
J gene: TRBJ1-5

CDR3 protein: ASSIFSVRGSYEQY
D gene: .
clone size: .
V gene: TRBV19
CDR3 length: 14
J gene: TRBJ2-7

CDR3 protein: ASSLGGRGRETQY
D gene: .
clone size: .
V gene: TRBV5-4
CDR3 length: 13
J gene: TRBJ2-5

CDR3 protein: ASSTPQDNYEQY
D gene: .
clone size: .
V gene: TRBV19
CDR3 length: 12
J gene: TRBJ2-7

CDR3 protein: ASSAPSYEQY
D gene: .
clone size: .
V gene: TRBV5-1
CDR3 length: 10
J gene: TRBJ2-7

CDR3 protein: ASSLSPAQGARDTQY
D gene: TRBD1
clone size: .
V gene: TRBV28
CDR3 length: 15
J gene: TRBJ2-3

CDR3 protein: ASSLRDSLTYEQY
D gene: TRBD1
clone size: .
V gene: TRBV5-1
CDR3 length: 13
J gene: TRBJ2-7

CDR3 protein: AWSVGSRVRADTQY
D gene: .
clone size: .
V gene: TRBV30
CDR3 length: 14
J gene: TRBJ2-3

CDR3 protein: AWSQHRGGGEKLF
D gene: TRBD1
clone size: .
V gene: TRBV30
CDR3 length: 13
J gene: TRBJ1-4

CDR3 protein: ASLSVGKLMEQF
D gene: .
clone size: once
V gene: TRBV28
CDR3 length: 12
J gene: TRBJ2-1

CDR3 protein: ASRPGTSGFIYEQY
D gene: TRBD2
clone size: .
V gene: TRBV5-6
CDR3 length: 14
J gene: TRBJ2-7

CDR3 protein: ASSLVLAGFLSGANVLT
D gene: TRBD2
clone size: many
V gene: TRBV5-4
CDR3 length: 17
J gene: TRBJ2-6

CDR3 protein: SGTDYNEQF
D gene: .
clone size: .
V gene: TRBV29-1
CDR3 length: 9
J gene: TRBJ2-1

CDR3 protein: ASSYRTGQASEAF
D gene: TRBD1
clone size: .
V gene: TRBV5-6
CDR3 length: 13
J gene: TRBJ1-1

CDR3 protein: ASRPRLISEQY
D gene: .
clone size: .
V gene: TRBV27
CDR3 length: 11
J gene: TRBJ2-7

CDR3 protein: ASSRVPRLSEDLSEQY
D gene: .
clone size: .
V gene: TRBV5-6
CDR3 length: 16
J gene: TRBJ2-7

CDR3 protein: ASSLGPGSSVKNIQY
D gene: .
clone size: many
V gene: TRBV7-8
CDR3 length: 15
J gene: TRBJ2-4

CDR3 protein: ASSPAGTGSYEQY
D gene: TRBD1
clone size: .
V gene: TRBV9
CDR3 length: 13
J gene: TRBJ2-7

CDR3 protein: ASSFDPSSTEAF
D gene: .
clone size: .
V gene: TRBV7-8
CDR3 length: 12
J gene: TRBJ1-1

CDR3 protein: ASSKVRGQVNTEAF
D gene: .
clone size: .
V gene: TRBV21-1
CDR3 length: 14
J gene: TRBJ1-1

CDR3 protein: ASRFRTGVSEQF
D gene: TRBD1
clone size: few
V gene: TRBV6-5
CDR3 length: 12
J gene: TRBJ2-1

CDR3 protein: ASSPPSASYGYT
D gene: .
clone size: .
V gene: TRBV18
CDR3 length: 12
J gene: TRBJ1-2

CDR3 protein: ASSFSGTGYQETQY
D gene: TRBD1
clone size: .
V gene: TRBV7-9
CDR3 length: 14
J gene: TRBJ2-5

CDR3 protein: ASSPGQKTYEQY
D gene: .
clone size: .
V gene: TRBV5-4
CDR3 length: 12
J gene: TRBJ2-7

CDR3 protein: ASSLGFGMGYNEQF
D gene: .
clone size: .
V gene: TRBV5-1
CDR3 length: 14
J gene: TRBJ2-1

CDR3 protein: ASGSGLPYEQY
D gene: .
clone size: .
V gene: TRBV5-1
CDR3 length: 11
J gene: TRBJ2-7

CDR3 protein: ASSRTLEDEKLF
D gene: .
clone size: few
V gene: TRBV4-1
CDR3 length: 12
J gene: TRBJ1-4

CDR3 protein: ASFAGLAGKETQY
D gene: TRBD2
clone size: .
V gene: TRBV2
CDR3 length: 13
J gene: TRBJ2-5

CDR3 protein: ASSSRDRGDEQF
D gene: TRBD1
clone size: many
V gene: TRBV19
CDR3 length: 12
J gene: TRBJ2-1

CDR3 protein: ASRQGWEPQH
D gene: .
clone size: .
V gene: TRBV6-1
CDR3 length: 10
J gene: TRBJ1-5

CDR3 protein: ASSISRVTGELF
D gene: .
clone size: .
V gene: TRBV19
CDR3 length: 12
J gene: TRBJ2-2

CDR3 protein: ASSPPLGRETQY
D gene: .
clone size: .
V gene: TRBV11-2
CDR3 length: 12
J gene: TRBJ2-5

CDR3 protein: ASSGALASYNEQF
D gene: .
clone size: .
V gene: TRBV5-4
CDR3 length: 13
J gene: TRBJ2-1

CDR3 protein: ASSLTVGLDDEQF
D gene: TRBD2
clone size: .
V gene: TRBV11-2
CDR3 length: 13
J gene: TRBJ2-1

CDR3 protein: ASSDRGPSEQY
D gene: TRBD1
clone size: .
V gene: TRBV7-8
CDR3 length: 11
J gene: TRBJ2-7

CDR3 protein: ASSPTPNLGPQH
D gene: .
clone size: .
V gene: TRBV7-3
CDR3 length: 12
J gene: TRBJ1-5

CDR3 protein: ASSLEGTISYEQY
D gene: .
clone size: .
V gene: TRBV5-1
CDR3 length: 13
J gene: TRBJ2-7

CDR3 protein: ASSLGTIPPPQETQY
D gene: .
clone size: once
V gene: TRBV5-1
CDR3 length: 15
J gene: TRBJ2-5

CDR3 protein: ASSQDPLTQQY
D gene: .
clone size: .
V gene: TRBV4-1
CDR3 length: 11
J gene: TRBJ2-7

CDR3 protein: ASSLAGDTYEQY
D gene: TRBD2
clone size: .
V gene: TRBV28
CDR3 length: 12
J gene: TRBJ2-7

CDR3 protein: ASSLRQPVNEQF
D gene: .
clone size: .
V gene: TRBV7-8
CDR3 length: 12
J gene: TRBJ2-1

CDR3 protein: ASSKPGQRRETQY
D gene: .
clone size: .
V gene: TRBV4-1
CDR3 length: 13
J gene: TRBJ2-5

CDR3 protein: ASSQDWETQY
D gene: .
clone size: .
V gene: TRBV14
CDR3 length: 10
J gene: TRBJ2-5

CDR3 protein: ASSPAATDTGELF
D gene: .
clone size: .
V gene: TRBV18
CDR3 length: 13
J gene: TRBJ2-2

CDR3 protein: ASSSPRGPSSYEQY
D gene: .
clone size: .
V gene: TRBV27
CDR3 length: 14
J gene: TRBJ2-7